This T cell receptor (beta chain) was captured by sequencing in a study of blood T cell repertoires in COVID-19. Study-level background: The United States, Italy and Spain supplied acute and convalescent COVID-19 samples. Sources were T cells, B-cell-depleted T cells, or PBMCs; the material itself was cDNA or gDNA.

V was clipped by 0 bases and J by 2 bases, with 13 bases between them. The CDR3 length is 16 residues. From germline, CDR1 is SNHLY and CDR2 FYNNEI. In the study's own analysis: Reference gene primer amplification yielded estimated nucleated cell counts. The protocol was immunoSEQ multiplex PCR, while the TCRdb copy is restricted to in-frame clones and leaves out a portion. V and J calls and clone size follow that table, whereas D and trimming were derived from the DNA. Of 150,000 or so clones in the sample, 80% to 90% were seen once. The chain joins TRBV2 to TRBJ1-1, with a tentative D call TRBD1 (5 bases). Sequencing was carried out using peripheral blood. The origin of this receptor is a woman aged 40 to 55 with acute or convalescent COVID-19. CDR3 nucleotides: TGTGCCAGCAGTGAAGCGCTTACCAGGGTTAACACTGAAGCTTTCTTT. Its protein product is CASSEALTRVNTEAFF.